The 21 T cell receptor beta chains in this list originate from one sample, sequenced in a study of T cell repertoires in cytomegalovirus infection (dated by TCRdb to the late 2010s). Instrument on record: Illumina HiSeq 1500. TCRdb handled the public reads itself, with Q25 trimming in fastp and clone calling in MiXCR, and kept productive beta chains. Each entry merges the rows of one CDR3 protein and shows their most common DNA and genes. This sample gives about 310,000 distinct CDR3 sequences in total; roughly a sixth of them show up just once. Of the sample, around 13% falls within the top ten clones. Sequenced sample: PBMCs. These receptors all stem from a human donor in good health (CMV status not recorded). Some clones in this sample may be carry-over from other donors' samples.

This clonotype was recorded at least ten times. V and J are TRBV6-1 and TRBJ2-5; possibly TRBD1 for D (6 bases). The germline V and J ends were trimmed by 5 bases and 4 bases, with 14 bases remaining between them. CDR3 length: 14 amino acids. Per the germline V gene, CDR1 is MNHNS and CDR2 is SASEGT. For the CDR3, the DNA is TGTGCCAGCAGTTCCATACAGGGTAGAGAGACCCAGTACTTC. It is translated as CASSSIQGRETQYF.

This clonotype was counted ten times or more. This sequence joins TRBV10-3 and TRBJ1-1, with 9 bases matching TRBD1. J gave up 3 bases and V 6 bases, and 5 bases lay outside the gene matches. The CDR3 runs to 14 residues. Germline-derived CDR1 and CDR2 are ENHRY and SYGVKD. CDR3 amino acids: CAIRGTGRDTEAFF. The CDR3 nucleotides are TGTGCCATCAGGGGGACAGGGCGGGACACTGAAGCTTTCTTT.

The V call is TRBV2, the J call TRBJ1-1; TRBD1 is a possible D gene (6 bases). Germline CDR1 and CDR2: SNHLY and FYNNEI. This CDR3 region has 16 residues. Trimming pared 4 bases from V and 3 bases from J, leaving 18 bases between. In DNA form, the CDR3 reads TGTGCCAGCAGTGTCCTGGGACATCCGGCGGACACTGAAGCTTTCTTT. It yields the protein CASSVLGHPADTEAFF.

This clonotype has just a few counts. V gene TRBV7-2 combines with J gene TRBJ2-3, with D uncertain. The CDR3 loop spans 15 amino acids. CDR1 is SGHTA and CDR2 is FQGNSA in the germline V gene. Trimming pared 2 bases from V and 5 bases from J, leaving 14 bases between. CDR3 residues: CASSLSFSVGDTQYF. In DNA form, the CDR3 reads TGTGCCAGCAGCTTATCGTTTAGTGTTGGAGATACGCAGTATTTT.

A word on this clonotype: A much larger clone differs from this one at a single base, so this may be a read error. The chain couples TRBV7-2 to TRBJ1-1; D remains ambiguous. Per the germline V gene, CDR1 is SGHTA and CDR2 is FQGNSA. This CDR3 has 11 residues. V was clipped by 6 bases and J by 1 base, with 3 bases between them. CDR3 DNA sequence: TGTACCAGCAGGTGGAACACTGAAGCTTTCTTT. Translation: CTSRWNTEAFF.

This clonotype was counted many times. This chain uses TRBV7-9 with TRBJ2-1; D may be TRBD2 (5 bases). Trimming cost V 1 base and J 5 bases, with 12 bases left between them. This CDR3 is 15 amino acids long. Per the germline V gene, CDR1 is SEHNR and CDR2 is FQNEAQ (reference sequence). For the CDR3, the DNA is TGTGCCAGCAGCTTAGGCGCTACGAGGGACAATGAGCAGTTCTTC. This gives the protein CASSLGATRDNEQFF.

This clonotype was picked up a small number of times. The rearrangement uses TRBV2 and TRBJ2-2; D unclear. CDR3 length equals 12 residues. Germline lookup yields CDR1 SNHLY and CDR2 FYNNEI. The V end was cut by 4 bases, the J end by 2 bases, with 2 bases between. The CDR3 DNA follows: TGTGCCAGCAGTGCTAACACCGGGGAGCTGTTTTTT. Its protein product is CASSANTGELFF.

This clonotype showed up many times. V usage is TRBV7-6 and J usage is TRBJ2-5; D is perhaps TRBD1 or TRBD2 (6 bases each). Trimming took off 2 bases at V and 5 bases at J, with 12 bases between the two ends. The CDR3 loop spans 14 amino acids. The germline V gene has CDR1 SGHVS and CDR2 FNYEAQ. CDR3 sequence reads: CASSLKGGWETQYF. The CDR3 region has the DNA TGTGCCAGCAGCTTAAAGGGGGGCTGGGAGACCCAGTACTTC.

V gene TRBV28 combines with J gene TRBJ2-5; 8 bases line up with TRBD2. V lost 5 bases to trimming and J lost 11 bases; unmatched junction nucleotides: 10. The CDR3 consists of 13 residues. Germline values: CDR1 MDHEN, CDR2 SYDVKM. The CDR3 here is CASSLPGGGSQYF. The CDR3 nucleotides read TGTGCCAGCAGTCTCCCCGGGGGGGGGTCACAGTACTTC.

This clonotype was found a few times. The V and J genes are TRBV20-1 and TRBJ2-5; 10 nucleotides line up with TRBD1. V lost 6 bases to trimming and J lost 5 bases; unmatched junction nucleotides: 12. The CDR3 length is 15 residues. Germline-derived CDR1 and CDR2 are DFQATT and SNEGSKA (reference sequence). The CDR3 here is CSADQPGQGGETQYF. Written as DNA, the CDR3 is TGCAGTGCGGACCAACCCGGACAGGGGGGGGAGACCCAGTACTTC.

This clonotype appeared once. The rearrangement joins TRBV19 to TRBJ2-1; D is possibly TRBD2 (6 bases). Per germline, CDR1 LNHDA and CDR2 SQIVND (reference sequence). This CDR3 spans 16 amino acids. V lost 4 bases, J lost 0 bases, and 13 bases lay in between. The CDR3 DNA reads TGTGCCAGTAGTAGCCCCTGGGGGGTCTCCTACAATGAGCAGTTCTTC. Translated, it gives CASSSPWGVSYNEQFF.

This clonotype turned up a few times. This chain uses TRBV20-1 with TRBJ2-4; 7 bases line up with TRBD2. Per germline, CDR1 DFQATT and CDR2 SNEGSKA (reference sequence). With 5 bases clipped from V and 6 bases from J, the junction kept 4 bases outside the gene matches. The CDR3 is 12 amino acids. CDR3 in DNA: TGCAGTGCTGGGCCGGGGGGAAACATTCAGTACTTC. It yields the protein CSAGPGGNIQYF.

This rearrangement joins TRBV19 to TRBJ1-5, with unresolved D. This CDR3 region has 13 residues. Germline loops: CDR1 LNHDA, CDR2 SQIVND (reference sequence). V lost 5 bases and J 3 bases, leaving 8 bases between the germline ends. The CDR3 nucleotides read TGTGCCAGTAGTGGACCCTTCAATCAGCCCCAGCATTTT. Translation gives CASSGPFNQPQHF.

This clonotype was seen at least ten times. The CDR3 is CASSEGGGRNQPQHF. CDR3 nucleotides: TGTGCCAGCAGTGAAGGGGGGGGCCGGAATCAGCCCCAGCATTTT. The V call is TRBV2, the J call TRBJ1-5, with D perhaps TRBD1 (6 bases). Germline lookup yields CDR1 SNHLY and CDR2 FYNNEI. The CDR3 extends over 15 amino acids. V was cut by 1 base and J by 4 bases, with 11 bases left in between.

The sample holds many counts of this clonotype. This chain links TRBV7-2 with TRBJ1-5; weak D call: TRBD1 (5 bases). V was cut by 5 bases and J by 3 bases, with 11 bases left in between. The length of the CDR3 is 14 residues. The V gene's germline CDR1 is SGHTA and CDR2 FQGNSA. The CDR3 loop is CASSNKGYNQPQHF. As DNA, the CDR3 is TGTGCCAGCAGCAATAAGGGGTACAATCAGCCCCAGCATTTT.

This clonotype was counted many times. The genes are TRBV7-2 and TRBJ2-3; D is uncertain. The length of the CDR3 is 15 residues. Trimming pared 6 bases from V and 4 bases from J, leaving 17 bases between. CDR1 SGHTA and CDR2 FQGNSA come from the germline V gene. CDR3 loop: CASRVRPLRADTQYF. CDR3 DNA sequence: TGTGCCAGCAGGGTACGGCCGCTTAGGGCAGATACGCAGTATTTT.

This clonotype was detected a few times. The gene calls are TRBV20-1 and TRBJ1-1; D ambiguous. The germline V gene encodes CDR1 DFQATT and CDR2 SNEGSKA (reference sequence). This CDR3 comprises 14 residues. Trimming stripped 6 bases from V and 7 bases from J, with 21 bases between. The CDR3 region has the DNA TGCAGTGCCCCACGATTGGAGTCGGGCGGTGAAGCTTTCTTT. Translated, it gives CSAPRLESGGEAFF.

This clonotype was observed a handful of times. This rearrangement joins TRBV28 to TRBJ1-1; D perhaps matches TRBD1 (5 bases). This CDR3 has 11 amino acids. The germline CDR1 and CDR2 sequences are MDHEN and SYDVKM. V lost 3 bases and J lost 13, with 12 bases in between. The CDR3 DNA is TGTGCCAGCAGTTTGTCCAGGGAGGTTTTCTTT. Translating gives CASSLSREVFF.

This clonotype appeared a few times. V and J are TRBV7-8 and TRBJ1-2; 8 bases map to TRBD1. There are 15 residues in the CDR3. The V segment lost 5 bases and the J segment 7 bases; nucleotides outside the gene matches: 12. Germline V gives CDR1 SGHVS, CDR2 FQNEAQ. CDR3 in amino acids: CASSPARQGARGYTF. CDR3 bases: TGTGCCAGCAGCCCCGCCAGGCAGGGGGCGCGTGGCTACACCTTC.

CDR3 residues: CASSHRRSNEQFF. In DNA, the CDR3 is TGTGCCAGCAGCCATCGAAGGTCCAATGAGCAGTTCTTC. This sequence joins TRBV4-2 and TRBJ2-1; D is uncertain. The CDR3 loop spans 13 amino acids. V lost 3 bases and J lost 6, with 9 bases in between. CDR1 and CDR2 (germline): LGHNA, YNFKEQ.

The V call is TRBV27, the J call TRBJ1-5; TRBD1 might be the D (5 bases). Germline V lookup: CDR1 MNHEY, CDR2 SMNVEV (reference sequence). This CDR3 spans 14 amino acids. The V and J ends lost 8 bases and 0 bases respectively, with 11 bases between them. In DNA, the CDR3 is TGTGCCAGCTGGGGACTTAATAGCAATCAGCCCCAGCATTTT. Translated: CASWGLNSNQPQHF.